A selection of T cell receptor beta chains follows, all from one sample in a study of blood T cell repertoires in COVID-19. Method: immunoSEQ multiplex PCR; TCRdb's copy keeps in-frame clones and lacks some. The data contain roughly 290,000 clones, roughly 84% of them seen just once; the ten biggest clones take up around 16%. Sequenced material: peripheral blood. The receptor set was obtained from a person aged 70 to 85 with COVID-19, enrolled during active disease. The CDR3 runs from the conserved cysteine through the conserved F or W. The D gene is left open where the match is weak. Clone sizes are given selectively: once, few, many, or a class where the clone is expanded.

v_call: TRBV29-1
clone_size: NA
d_call: NA
j_call: TRBJ1-2
cdr3_nt: TGCAGCGTTGATCGGGGGGCGGAGGATGGCTACACCTTC
cdr3_aa: CSVDRGAEDGYTF

v_call: TRBV5-6
clone_size: NA
d_call: NA
j_call: TRBJ2-7
cdr3_nt: TGTGCCAGCAGCTTGGGCGGCTCGTGGGCGGGATGGTACGAGCAGTACTTC
cdr3_aa: CASSLGGSWAGWYEQYF

v_call: TRBV25-1
clone_size: few
d_call: TRBD2
j_call: TRBJ2-2
cdr3_nt: TGTGCCAGCAGTGAATACGGGACTAGCAACACCGGGGAGCTGTTTTTT
cdr3_aa: CASSEYGTSNTGELFF

v_call: TRBV4-1
clone_size: NA
d_call: TRBD2
j_call: TRBJ2-7
cdr3_nt: TGCGCCAGCAGCCAAGATCACACTAGCGGCAACACCCCCTTACACGAGCAGTACTTC
cdr3_aa: CASSQDHTSGNTPLHEQYF

v_call: TRBV20-1
clone_size: once
d_call: TRBD2
j_call: TRBJ2-1
cdr3_nt: TGCAGTGCTAGTTTGCGCCTTACGGGGAGGGCAGGCAATGAGCAGTTCTTC
cdr3_aa: CSASLRLTGRAGNEQFF

v_call: TRBV11-3
clone_size: NA
d_call: TRBD2
j_call: TRBJ2-1
cdr3_nt: TGTGCCAGCAGTGGGGGACTAGCGGGAGGGCCGCGGAATGAGCAGTTCTTC
cdr3_aa: CASSGGLAGGPRNEQFF

v_call: TRBV6-6
clone_size: NA
d_call: NA
j_call: TRBJ2-5
cdr3_nt: TGTGCCAGCAGTTGGGGGGACAGCACCCAAGAGACCCAGTACTTC
cdr3_aa: CASSWGDSTQETQYF

v_call: TRBV28
clone_size: NA
d_call: NA
j_call: TRBJ1-4
cdr3_nt: TGTGCCAGCACCTTAGGGGGAATTAATGAAAAACTGTTTTTT
cdr3_aa: CASTLGGINEKLFF

v_call: TRBV18
clone_size: few
d_call: TRBD2
j_call: TRBJ2-7
cdr3_nt: TGTGCCAGCTCACCGCTGACTAGCTCACCTTCCTACGAGCAGTACTTC
cdr3_aa: CASSPLTSSPSYEQYF

v_call: TRBV7-9
clone_size: NA
d_call: NA
j_call: TRBJ1-1
cdr3_nt: TGTGCCAGCAGCTTAGGTTCCGTTTACACTGAAGCTTTCTTT
cdr3_aa: CASSLGSVYTEAFF

v_call: TRBV5-4
clone_size: NA
d_call: NA
j_call: TRBJ1-5
cdr3_nt: TGTGCCAGCAGCCCCGACAGAGATCAGCCCCAGCATTTT
cdr3_aa: CASSPDRDQPQHF

v_call: TRBV3-1/TRBV3-2
clone_size: NA
d_call: NA
j_call: TRBJ2-5
cdr3_nt: TGTGCCAGCAGCGCTCCAACTTGGGGGCTGGAGACCCAGTACTTC
cdr3_aa: CASSAPTWGLETQYF

v_call: TRBV7-2
clone_size: NA
d_call: NA
j_call: TRBJ1-3
cdr3_nt: TGTGCCAGCAGCTCCCAGGGAAACGCTGGAAACACCATATATTTT
cdr3_aa: CASSSQGNAGNTIYF

v_call: TRBV2
clone_size: NA
d_call: NA
j_call: TRBJ2-7
cdr3_nt: TGTGCCAGCAGTGGGGAGGGAGGGGGGTCCTACGAGCAGTACTTC
cdr3_aa: CASSGEGGGSYEQYF

v_call: TRBV3-1/TRBV3-2
clone_size: NA
d_call: NA
j_call: TRBJ1-2
cdr3_nt: TGTGCCAGCAGCGCAACAGGTTCCAACTATGGCTACACCTTC
cdr3_aa: CASSATGSNYGYTF

v_call: TRBV7-9
clone_size: NA
d_call: TRBD2
j_call: TRBJ2-7
cdr3_nt: TGTGCCAGCAGCCAGACTAGCGGGAGGTCTCGCTACGAGCAGTACTTC
cdr3_aa: CASSQTSGRSRYEQYF

v_call: TRBV7-2
clone_size: once
d_call: NA
j_call: TRBJ1-2
cdr3_nt: TGTGCCAGCAGCCCCCGACAGTTTAGTTATGGCTACACCTTC
cdr3_aa: CASSPRQFSYGYTF

v_call: TRBV18
clone_size: once
d_call: NA
j_call: TRBJ2-3
cdr3_nt: TGTGCCAGCTCACCCAGTTGGTCTAGCACAGATACGCAGTATTTT
cdr3_aa: CASSPSWSSTDTQYF

v_call: TRBV7-9
clone_size: NA
d_call: TRBD1
j_call: TRBJ1-4
cdr3_nt: TGTGCCAGCAGTCGACAGGGGGCGACTAATGAAAAACTGTTTTTT
cdr3_aa: CASSRQGATNEKLFF

v_call: TRBV11-2
clone_size: NA
d_call: TRBD2
j_call: TRBJ2-2
cdr3_nt: TGTGCCAGCAGCTTAGTTGGGGGGGAGAGGGACACCGGGGAGCTGTTTTTT
cdr3_aa: CASSLVGGERDTGELFF

v_call: TRBV2
clone_size: NA
d_call: NA
j_call: TRBJ1-3
cdr3_nt: TGTGCCAGCAGTGAAGTAACGGGGGCTGGAAACACCATATATTTT
cdr3_aa: CASSEVTGAGNTIYF

v_call: TRBV28
clone_size: NA
d_call: NA
j_call: TRBJ1-1
cdr3_nt: TGTGCCAGCAGCCCGAGTACAGGTTCCCAAACCAGTGGTTTCTTT
cdr3_aa: CASSPSTGSQTSGFF